The rows below give T cell receptor beta chains drawn from one sample of a study of shared clonotypes between healthy human individuals. The table came from immunoSEQ multiplex PCR; TCRdb's copy has only in-frame clones and leaves some out. This sample has over a million clones; 96% occur once, and the top ten carry more than 0.9%. Input material: naive CD4+ T cells sorted from blood. Receptors originate from a man aged 25-45 years in good health. The CDR3 runs from the conserved cysteine through the conserved F or W. Each record gives: V gene, clone size, D gene, J gene, CDR3 length, CDR3 DNA, CDR3 protein. The D gene is left open where the match is weak. The size field is filled for only some rows; it gives once, few, many or a size class.

TRBV7-2	NA	NA	TRBJ1-2	13	TGTGCCAGCAGCTTCTGGGTTAGGGATGGCTACACCTTC	CASSFWVRDGYTF
TRBV4-1	NA	NA	TRBJ2-7	14	TGCGCCAGCAGCCAAGGGCAGGAAATGAACGAGCAGTACTTC	CASSQGQEMNEQYF
TRBV15	once	NA	TRBJ2-4	13	TGTGCCACCAGCAGAGATCCCAAAAACATTCAGTACTTC	CATSRDPKNIQYF
TRBV27	once	NA	TRBJ2-3	16	TGTGCCAGCAGTTTATTGTCTAGCGCCGGGTCAGATACGCAGTATTTT	CASSLLSSAGSDTQYF
TRBV7-2	NA	NA	TRBJ2-2	15	TGTGCCAGCAGCTTTACCGGCCGTGGCACCGGGGAGCTGTTTTTT	CASSFTGRGTGELFF
TRBV11-3	NA	NA	TRBJ2-7	13	TGTGCCAGCAGCTCTAGTAGTCGGGGTGAGCAGTACTTC	CASSSSSRGEQYF
TRBV5-1	NA	NA	TRBJ1-1	14	TGCGCCAGCAGCCCTATGGACCCGGGAGCGGGAGCTTTCTTT	CASSPMDPGAGAFF
TRBV7-2	NA	TRBD1	TRBJ2-3	16	TGTGCCAGCAGCCCTACAGGGGGCAAAATCTCAGATACGCAGTATTTT	CASSPTGGKISDTQYF
TRBV15	NA	NA	TRBJ2-7	15	TGTGCCACCAGCAGAGATCTGGTGGGGGATTACGAGCAGTACTTC	CATSRDLVGDYEQYF
TRBV30	NA	NA	TRBJ2-5	14	TGTGCCTGGAGTATCGGACAGATACAAGAGACCCAGTACTTC	CAWSIGQIQETQYF
TRBV5-1	few	NA	TRBJ2-7	12	TGCGCCAGCAGCTTGGACCTCTACGAGCAGTACTTC	CASSLDLYEQYF
TRBV2	NA	TRBD1	TRBJ2-7	13	TGTGCCAGCAGTCGACAGGGGGCGAACGAGCAGTACTTC	CASSRQGANEQYF
TRBV7-7	NA	NA	TRBJ2-7	13	TGTGCTAGCAGCTTATCAAGGACAAACGAGCAGTACTTC	CASSLSRTNEQYF
TRBV30	NA	NA	TRBJ1-1	14	TGTGCCTGGAGTGTAAGGTCGGGGGGCACTGAAGCTTTCTTT	CAWSVRSGGTEAFF
TRBV5-1	NA	NA	TRBJ2-2	15	TGCGCCAGCAGCCTCGGACAGACCCCATCCGGGGAGCTGTTTTTT	CASSLGQTPSGELFF
TRBV14	NA	NA	TRBJ2-7	19	TGTGCCAGCCCAAAGGGTGGTGACAGGGGGATCCGGGAGGGACACGAGCAGTACTTC	CASPKGGDRGIREGHEQYF
TRBV9	NA	NA	TRBJ2-7	14	TGTGCCAGCAGCGTTTCGACGGAAAGGGACGAGCAGTACTTC	CASSVSTERDEQYF
TRBV28	NA	NA	TRBJ1-5	12	TGTGCCGCGACGGGTAGCAATCAGCCCCAGCATTTT	CAATGSNQPQHF
TRBV18	once	TRBD2	TRBJ2-1	14	TGTGCCAGCTCGGGGACTAGCGGCTACAATGAGCAGTTCTTC	CASSGTSGYNEQFF
TRBV6-1	NA	TRBD2	TRBJ2-7	18	TGTGCCAGCAGTGAATGGGGCGGGAGGGCCCTCCTCATCTACGAGCAGTACTTC	CASSEWGGRALLIYEQYF
TRBV7-2	NA	TRBD1	TRBJ1-1	16	TGTGCCAGCAGCTTAGCGGCAGGGGGGATAAACACTGAAGCTTTCTTT	CASSLAAGGINTEAFF